What follows is one T cell receptor (beta chain) and its context. This CDR3 is 16 amino acids long. V trimming: 5 bases; J trimming: 1 base; junction bases outside the gene matches: 4. Germline V gene lookup returns CDR1 SGHVS and CDR2 FQNEAQ. These data are taken from a study of blood T cell repertoires in COVID-19. As for the study in general: The cDNA or gDNA used as material had been derived from T cells, B-cell-depleted T cells, or PBMCs.

Under the authors' procedure: Amplified reference gene primers provided the basis for estimating nucleated cell counts. This table comes from immunoSEQ multiplex PCR, and its TCRdb copy is limited to in-frame clones, with some not included. V and J calls and clone size come straight from that table; D and trimming were deduced from the DNA. The sample yields roughly 190,000 clones, roughly 85% seen once. Sequenced material: peripheral blood. The source of this sequence is an older woman with acute or convalescent COVID-19. The chain employs TRBV7-8 and TRBJ2-2, with 10 bases identical to TRBD2. This CDR3 reads CASSPRTSGNTGELFF. CDR3 nucleotides: TGTGCCAGCAGCCCCCGGACTAGCGGGAACACCGGGGAGCTGTTTTTT. Combining the CDR3 with reference TRBV7-8 and TRBJ2-2 gives the whole variable domain GAGVSQSPRYKVAKRGQDVALRCDPISGHVSLFWYQQALGQGPEFLTYFQNEAQLDKSGLPSDRFFAERPEGSVSTLKIQRTQQEDSAVYLCASSPRTSGNTGELFFGEGSRLTVL.